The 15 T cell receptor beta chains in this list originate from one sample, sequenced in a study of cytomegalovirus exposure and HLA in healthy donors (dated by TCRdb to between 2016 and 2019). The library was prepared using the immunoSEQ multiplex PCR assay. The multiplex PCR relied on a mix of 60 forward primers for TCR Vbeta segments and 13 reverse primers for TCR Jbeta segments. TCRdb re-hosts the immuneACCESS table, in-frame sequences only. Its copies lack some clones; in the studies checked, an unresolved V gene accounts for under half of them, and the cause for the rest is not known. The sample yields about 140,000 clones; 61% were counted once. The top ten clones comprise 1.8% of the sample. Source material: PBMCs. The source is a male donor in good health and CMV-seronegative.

Here the CDR3 reads CASSSGPGEQYF. CDR3 sequence (DNA): TGTGCCAGCAGTTCCGGCCCGGGCGAGCAGTACTTC. The rearrangement joins TRBV9 to TRBJ2-7; no clear D. Trimming removed 5 bases from V and 6 bases from J, with 12 bases in between. There are 12 residues in the CDR3. Germline CDR1 SGDLS, CDR2 YYNGEE.

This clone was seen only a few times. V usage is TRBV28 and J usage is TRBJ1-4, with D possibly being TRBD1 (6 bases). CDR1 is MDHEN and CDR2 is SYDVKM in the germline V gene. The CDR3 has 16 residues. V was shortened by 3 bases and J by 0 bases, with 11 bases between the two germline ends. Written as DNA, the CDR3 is TGTGCCAGCAGTTTGCCAGGGGATCCAACTAATGAAAAACTGTTTTTT. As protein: CASSLPGDPTNEKLFF.

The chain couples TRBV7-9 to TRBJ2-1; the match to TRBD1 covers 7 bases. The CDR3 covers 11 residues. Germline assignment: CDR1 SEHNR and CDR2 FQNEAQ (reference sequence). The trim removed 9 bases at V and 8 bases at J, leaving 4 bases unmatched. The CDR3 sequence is CARATGDEQFF. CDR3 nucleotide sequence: TGTGCCAGGGCAACAGGGGATGAGCAGTTCTTC.

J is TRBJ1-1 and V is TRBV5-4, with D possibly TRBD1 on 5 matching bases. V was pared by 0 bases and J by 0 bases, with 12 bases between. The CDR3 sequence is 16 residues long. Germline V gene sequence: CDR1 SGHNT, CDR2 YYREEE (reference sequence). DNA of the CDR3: TGTGCCAGCAGCTTGGGATCCGGGGGGTTGAACACTGAAGCTTTCTTT. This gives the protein CASSLGSGGLNTEAFF.

CDR3 sequence (DNA): TGTGCCAGCAGTGGGGCGGGACTAGCAGGCCCTAATGAGCAGTTCTTC. It yields the protein CASSGAGLAGPNEQFF. The chain is built from TRBV27 and TRBJ2-1, with 9 bases lining up with TRBD2. Germline values: CDR1 MNHEY, CDR2 SMNVEV (reference sequence). This CDR3 is built from 16 residues. V was clipped by 5 bases and J by 7 bases; unmatched bases: 12.

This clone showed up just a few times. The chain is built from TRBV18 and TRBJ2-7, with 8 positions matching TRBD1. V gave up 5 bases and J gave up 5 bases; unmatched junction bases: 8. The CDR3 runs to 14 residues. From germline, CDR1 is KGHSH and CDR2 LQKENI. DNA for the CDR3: TGTGCCAGCTCAGTAACGGGACAGGCCCACGAGCAGTACTTC. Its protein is CASSVTGQAHEQYF.

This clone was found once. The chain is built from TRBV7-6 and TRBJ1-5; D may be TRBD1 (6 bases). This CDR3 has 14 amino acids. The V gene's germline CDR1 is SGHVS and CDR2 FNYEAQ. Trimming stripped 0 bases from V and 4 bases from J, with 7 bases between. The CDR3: CASSLAQGNQPQHF. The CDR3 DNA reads TGTGCCAGCAGCTTAGCACAGGGTAATCAGCCCCAGCATTTT.

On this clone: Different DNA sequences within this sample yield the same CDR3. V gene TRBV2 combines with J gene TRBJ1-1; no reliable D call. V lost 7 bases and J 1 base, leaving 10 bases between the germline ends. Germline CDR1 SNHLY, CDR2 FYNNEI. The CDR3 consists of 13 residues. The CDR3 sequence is CASILQTNTEAFF. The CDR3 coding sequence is TGTGCCAGCATCCTACAGACGAACACTGAAGCTTTCTTT.

The chain's CDR3 is CASSQDPVDTQYF. The CDR3 region has the DNA TGCGCCAGCAGCCAAGATCCGGTAGATACGCAGTATTTT. V and J are TRBV4-1 and TRBJ2-3; D unclear. The V end was cut by 0 bases, the J end by 5 bases, with 6 bases between. CDR1 is MGHRA and CDR2 is YSYEKL in the germline V gene. This CDR3 has 13 residues.

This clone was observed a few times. CDR3 amino acids: CASSLTSGVYEQYF. The CDR3 DNA follows: TGTGCCAGCAGCCTCACTAGCGGGGTCTACGAGCAGTACTTC. The chain combines TRBV7-9 with TRBJ2-7; 10 positions match TRBD2. The CDR3 is made up of 14 amino acids. V shed 5 bases, J shed 3 bases, and the junction held 4 bases outside the gene matches. Germline V gene data show CDR1 as SEHNR and CDR2 as FQNEAQ (reference sequence).

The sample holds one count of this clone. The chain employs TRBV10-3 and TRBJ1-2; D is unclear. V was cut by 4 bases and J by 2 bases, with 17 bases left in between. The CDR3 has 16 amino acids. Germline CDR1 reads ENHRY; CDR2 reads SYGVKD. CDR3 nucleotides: TGTGCCATCAGTGTGGGCGGCGGAGGTAGGAACTATGGCTACACCTTC. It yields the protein CAISVGGGGRNYGYTF.

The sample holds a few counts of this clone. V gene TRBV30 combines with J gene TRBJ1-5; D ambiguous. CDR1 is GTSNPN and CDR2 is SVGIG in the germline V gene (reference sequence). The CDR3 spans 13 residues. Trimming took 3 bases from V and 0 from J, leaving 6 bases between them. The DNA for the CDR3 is TGTGCCTGGAGGGCGGATAGCAATCAGCCCCAGCATTTT. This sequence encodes CAWRADSNQPQHF. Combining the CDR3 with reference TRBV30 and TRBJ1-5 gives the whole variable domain SQTIHQWPATLVQPVGSPLSLECTVEGTSNPNLYWYRQAAGRGLQLLFYSVGIGQISSEVPQNLSASRPQDRQFILSSKKLLLSDSGFYLCAWRADSNQPQHFGDGTRLSIL.

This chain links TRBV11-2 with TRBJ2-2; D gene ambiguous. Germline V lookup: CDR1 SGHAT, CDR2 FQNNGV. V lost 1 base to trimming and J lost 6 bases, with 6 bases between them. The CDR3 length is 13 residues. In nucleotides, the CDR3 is TGTGCCAGCAGCTTAGCGTCCTCCGGGGAGCTGTTTTTT. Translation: CASSLASSGELFF.

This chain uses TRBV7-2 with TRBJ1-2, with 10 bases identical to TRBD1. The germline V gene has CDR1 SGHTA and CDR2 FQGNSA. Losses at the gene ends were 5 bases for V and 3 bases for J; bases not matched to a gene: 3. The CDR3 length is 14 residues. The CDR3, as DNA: TGTGCCAGCAGCACGGGACAGGGGTACTATGGCTACACCTTC. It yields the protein CASSTGQGYYGYTF.

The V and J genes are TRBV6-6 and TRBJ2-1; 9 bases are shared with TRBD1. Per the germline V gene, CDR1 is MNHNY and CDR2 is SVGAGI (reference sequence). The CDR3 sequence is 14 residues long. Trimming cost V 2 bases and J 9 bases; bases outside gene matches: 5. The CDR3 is CASSYRTGVVEQFF. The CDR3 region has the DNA TGTGCCAGCAGTTACCGGACAGGGGTGGTTGAGCAGTTCTTC.